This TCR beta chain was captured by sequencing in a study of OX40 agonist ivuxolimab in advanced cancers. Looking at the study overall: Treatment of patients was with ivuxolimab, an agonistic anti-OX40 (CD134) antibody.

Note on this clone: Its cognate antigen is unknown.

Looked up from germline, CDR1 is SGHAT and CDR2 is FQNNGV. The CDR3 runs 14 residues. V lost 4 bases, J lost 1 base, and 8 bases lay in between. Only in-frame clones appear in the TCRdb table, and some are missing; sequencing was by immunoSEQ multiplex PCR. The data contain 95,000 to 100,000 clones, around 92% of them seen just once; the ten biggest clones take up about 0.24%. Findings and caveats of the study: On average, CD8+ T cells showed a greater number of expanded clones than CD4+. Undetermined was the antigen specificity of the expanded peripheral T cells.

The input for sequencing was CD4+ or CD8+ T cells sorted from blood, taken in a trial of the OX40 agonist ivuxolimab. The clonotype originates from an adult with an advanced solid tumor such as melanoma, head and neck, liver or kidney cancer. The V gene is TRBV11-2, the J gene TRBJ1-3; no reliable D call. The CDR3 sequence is CASSSLPSGNTIYF. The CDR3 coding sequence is TGTGCCAGCAGCTCTCTCCCTTCTGGAAACACCATATATTTT.